This T cell receptor (beta chain) was documented in a study of T cell repertoires in cytomegalovirus infection. As for the study in general: Carrying CMV and the relevant HLA type showed in public TCR beta signatures. Study-level findings and limits: Predominance within the ex vivo response was attributable to HLA-C-restricted CMV-specific TCR beta clonotypes. Adding up the frequency of public TCR beta families identified people who carried CMV plus the relevant HLA.

This clonotype appeared a few times. Its antigen is undetermined. TCRdb analysed the reads with MiXCR anew, one entry per CDR3 protein. This repertoire shows some 680,000 distinct CDR3 sequences, under 40% found once; its top ten account for 2.8%. The germline V gene encodes CDR1 SGHVT and CDR2 SQSDAQ. Trimming pared 5 bases from V and 3 bases from J, leaving 23 bases between. This CDR3 comprises 17 residues. The receptor's source is a human donor in good health (CMV status not recorded). Some clones in this sample may be carry-over from other donors' samples. The chain uses TRBV7-4 and TRBJ2-7, with D possibly matching TRBD1 (5 bases). The specimen sequenced was PBMCs. Here the CDR3 reads CASSVPLDSLRGYEQYF. CDR3 DNA: TGTGCCAGCAGCGTACCCCTAGACAGCCTGAGAGGCTACGAGCAGTACTTC. Complete variable domain (other parts from reference TRBV7-4 and TRBJ2-7): GAGVSQSPRYKVAKRGRDVALRCDSISGHVTLYWYRQTLGQGSEVLTYSQSDAQRDKSGRPSGRFSAERPERSVSTLKIQRTEQGDSAVYLCASSVPLDSLRGYEQYFGPGTRLTVT.